This passage covers 18 T cell receptor beta chains from one sample sequenced in a study of relationships among human T cell subsets. CD8+ T cells were isolated by anti-CD4 multisort bead depletion, then anti-CD8 bead selection. Semiquantitative ARM-PCR amplified T cell receptor alpha and beta CDR3 regions from mRNA. Exponential amplification used communal superprimers after tagged nested gene-specific primers in ARM-PCR. TCRdb recomputed calls from the multiplex PCR reads with MiXCR, one row per CDR3 protein. The data show roughly 5,400 distinct CDR3 sequences, 50% to 70% seen once. The material sequenced was CD8+ T cells sorted from blood. All receptors come from a man aged 35 to 55 in good health.

The chain combines TRBV24-1 with TRBJ2-1; maybe TRBD2 (6 bases). Germline V gene lookup returns CDR1 KGHDR and CDR2 SFDVKD. The V and J ends lost 3 bases and 8 bases respectively, with 13 bases between them. The CDR3 runs 14 residues. Here the CDR3 DNA reads TGTGCCACCAGTGATCCTTGGGGGGTAGATGAGCAGTTCTTC. Protein product: CATSDPWGVDEQFF.

This chain uses TRBV29-1 with TRBJ1-2; 8 nucleotides agree with TRBD1. Germline V gene sequence: CDR1 SQVTM, CDR2 ANQGSEA. The CDR3 has 13 residues. Losses at the gene ends were 6 bases for V and 7 bases for J; bases not matched to a gene: 10. Written as DNA, the CDR3 is TGCAGCGTGTCAGGGGGCGTTAGTGGTGGCTACACCTTC. It yields the protein CSVSGGVSGGYTF.

The rearrangement uses TRBV7-2 and TRBJ2-3; the D is unclear. The V gene lost 5 bases and the J gene lost 2 bases, with 5 bases spanning the gap. The CDR3 is 12 amino acids. Looked up from germline, CDR1 is SGHTA and CDR2 is FQGNSA. CDR3 amino acids: CASSIITDTQYF. The CDR3 DNA reads as TGTGCCAGCAGCATAATCACAGATACGCAGTATTTT.

The V and J genes are TRBV4-1 and TRBJ2-1, with 8 bases lining up with TRBD2. The V gene end was trimmed by 2 bases and the J gene end by 0 bases; junction bases not matched to a gene: 6. The germline gives CDR1 MGHRA, CDR2 YSYEKL. The CDR3 runs 17 residues. The CDR3 DNA sequence: TGCGCCAGCAGCCAACTCGGACTAGCCGACTCCTACAATGAGCAGTTCTTC. Amino acid sequence: CASSQLGLADSYNEQFF.

The V call is TRBV7-9, the J call TRBJ1-2; D might be TRBD1 (6 bases). The V gene lost 5 bases and the J gene lost 0 bases, with 16 bases spanning the gap. Germline CDR1 and CDR2: SEHNR and FQNEAQ (reference sequence). The CDR3 consists of 16 residues. CDR3 sequence: CASSDSYRDTNYGYTF. The CDR3 DNA follows: TGTGCCAGCAGCGATTCTTACCGGGACACTAACTATGGCTACACCTTC.

The gene calls are TRBV11-2 and TRBJ2-5, with D uncertain. Trimming took off 2 bases at V and 5 bases at J, with 6 bases between the two ends. CDR1 is SGHAT and CDR2 is FQNNGV in the germline V gene. This CDR3 contains 12 residues. CDR3: CASSLTTETQYF. The CDR3 DNA is TGTGCCAGCAGCTTAACTACGGAGACCCAGTACTTC.

The V call is TRBV28, the J call TRBJ1-1; the match to TRBD1 covers 7 bases. J lost 3 bases, V lost 6 bases, and 10 bases had no gene match. This CDR3 has 15 residues. Germline lookup yields CDR1 MDHEN and CDR2 SYDVKM. The CDR3 sequence is CASSSTGLGDTEAFF. In nucleotides, the CDR3 is TGTGCCAGCAGCTCGACAGGGCTGGGGGACACTGAAGCTTTCTTT.

The rearrangement joins TRBV28 to TRBJ2-7; maybe TRBD2 (6 bases). The CDR3 length is 14 residues. Germline V gene sequence: CDR1 MDHEN, CDR2 SYDVKM. Trimming stripped 4 bases from V and 2 bases from J, with 12 bases between. The CDR3, as DNA: TGTGCCAGCAGTTCTAGGACTAATACCTACGAGCAGTACTTC. Protein product: CASSSRTNTYEQYF.

J is TRBJ2-5 and V is TRBV7-6, with no clear D. CDR3 length equals 13 residues. Germline values: CDR1 SGHVS, CDR2 FNYEAQ. V lost 3 bases, J lost 2 bases, and 7 bases lay in between. The CDR3 protein is CASSFPGQETQYF. The CDR3, as DNA: TGTGCCAGCAGCTTCCCCGGTCAAGAGACCCAGTACTTC. Drawing the rest from reference TRBV7-6 and TRBJ2-5, the complete variable domain is GAGVSQSPRYKVTKRGQDVALRCDPISGHVSLYWYRQALGQGPEFLTYFNYEAQQDKSGLPNDRFSAERPEGSISTLTIQRTEQRDSAMYRCASSFPGQETQYFGPGTRLLVL.

This rearrangement joins TRBV28 to TRBJ2-1; 9 bases map to TRBD1. Trimming took 5 bases from V and 3 from J; bases not matched to a gene: 11. Germline V lookup: CDR1 MDHEN, CDR2 SYDVKM. The CDR3 extends over 17 amino acids. CDR3 protein: CASSAAQGAGDYNEQFF. The CDR3 DNA reads as TGTGCCAGCAGTGCCGCACAGGGGGCGGGCGACTACAATGAGCAGTTCTTC.

The chain is built from TRBV11-2 and TRBJ2-7, with D unresolved. This CDR3 region has 16 residues. Per germline, CDR1 SGHAT and CDR2 FQNNGV. V was clipped by 3 bases and J by 5 bases, with 20 bases between them. CDR3 in DNA: TGTGCCAGCAGCTTCCACGCCCTAGGGAACAAAAACGAGCAGTACTTC. Residues: CASSFHALGNKNEQYF.

This chain joins TRBV23-1 and TRBJ1-1, with a possible D match to TRBD1 (5 bases). TRBV23-1 is filed as an ORF, its function uncertain. With 2 bases removed from V and 2 bases from J, the gap between germline ends came to 15 bases. This CDR3 comprises 16 residues. This CDR3 is CASSQRGPGLNTEAFF. The CDR3 DNA is TGCGCCAGCAGTCAAAGGGGTCCAGGTCTAAACACTGAAGCTTTCTTT.

V is TRBV18 and J is TRBJ1-3, with TRBD1 matching over 11 bases. The ends lost 0 bases at V and 2 bases at J; junction bases unmatched: 0. CDR1 is KGHSH, CDR2 LQKENI, per germline. This CDR3 has 16 residues. CDR3 sequence (DNA): TGTGCCAGCTCACCACCGGGACAGGGGGCTGGAAACACCATATATTTT. Its translation: CASSPPGQGAGNTIYF.

This clonotype was counted only a few times. The chain is built from TRBV11-3 and TRBJ2-7, with D possibly matching TRBD1 (5 bases). V was trimmed by 0 bases and J by 2 bases, leaving 8 bases between them. CDR3 length equals 14 residues. CDR1 and CDR2 from the germline V gene are SGHNT and YENEEA. This CDR3 is CASSLDREPYEQYF. The DNA for the CDR3 is TGTGCCAGCAGCTTAGACAGGGAACCCTACGAGCAGTACTTC.

This clonotype was observed a handful of times. The genes are TRBV28 and TRBJ2-7; 11 bases match TRBD1. CDR1 is MDHEN and CDR2 is SYDVKM in the germline V gene. V shed 7 bases, J shed 3 bases, and the junction held 5 bases outside the gene matches. The length of the CDR3 is 14 residues. CDR3 in DNA: TGTGCCAGCACCTGGGGGACAGGGGGCTACGAGCAGTACTTC. It yields the protein CASTWGTGGYEQYF.

The rearrangement joins TRBV11-2 to TRBJ2-4, with a possible D match to TRBD2 (6 bases). V lost 5 bases, J lost 8 bases, and 16 bases lay in between. The germline CDR1 and CDR2 sequences are SGHAT and FQNNGV. The CDR3 covers 14 residues. The CDR3 region is CASSPALGEDIQYF. As DNA, the CDR3 is TGTGCCAGCAGCCCAGCCTTAGGGGAGGACATTCAGTACTTC.

V gene TRBV29-1 combines with J gene TRBJ1-2; 9 bases fit TRBD1. Germline V gives CDR1 SQVTM, CDR2 ANQGSEA. The CDR3 spans 13 residues. Trimming at V came to 3 bases and at J to 4 bases, leaving 3 bases not matched to a gene. The CDR3 here is CSVDRTGAYGYTF. The CDR3 DNA sequence: TGCAGCGTTGATAGGACAGGGGCCTATGGCTACACCTTC.

The V gene is TRBV27, the J gene TRBJ2-1; 8 bases align to TRBD2. This CDR3 spans 14 amino acids. Trimming removed 4 bases from V and 4 bases from J; junction bases left unmatched: 3. Germline V gene data show CDR1 as MNHEY and CDR2 as SMNVEV (reference sequence). The CDR3 spells CASSSSGSYNEQFF. CDR3 nucleotide sequence: TGTGCCAGCAGTTCGAGCGGGAGTTACAATGAGCAGTTCTTC.